Listed below are T cell receptor beta chains from one sample, sequenced in a study of shared T cell receptors in the human thymus. Data came from immunoSEQ multiplex PCR; TCRdb stores just in-frame clones and leaves some out. The sample carries around 730,000 clones, approximately 83% recorded once. Separately, the same data were catalogued under a study of human thymus T cells.

Sequencing was performed on thymocytes. The receptors here all came from a girl less than two years old with a congenital heart defect. Each CDR3 is given with its conserved first and last residue. The D gene is left open where the match is weak. Rows give clone size only sometimes, using once, few, many, or a class for an expanded clone.

size,J,V,D,CDR3,DNA
NA,TRBJ2-7,TRBV5-5,NA,CASSPGHWASYEQYF,TGTGCCAGCAGCCCTGGACACTGGGCCTCCTACGAGCAGTACTTC
NA,TRBJ2-1,TRBV14,TRBD2,CASSSRPLGTSGGRDNEQFF,TGTGCCAGCAGCTCTCGTCCACTGGGGACTAGCGGGGGGCGGGACAATGAGCAGTTCTTC
NA,TRBJ2-2,TRBV10-1,TRBD1,CASTTHNRDRDPTLNTGELFF,TGCGCCAGCACAACCCACAACCGGGACAGGGATCCTACCCTGAACACCGGGGAGCTGTTTTTT
few,TRBJ1-1,TRBV6-5,NA,CASSSKSDTEAFF,TGTGCCAGCAGTTCTAAGTCGGACACTGAAGCTTTCTTT
NA,TRBJ2-3,TRBV5-6,NA,CASSPRGAESTDTQYF,TGTGCCAGCAGCCCACGGGGGGCGGAAAGCACAGATACGCAGTATTTT
once,TRBJ1-4,TRBV6-1,TRBD1,CASSDSGGENEKLFF,TGTGCCAGCAGTGATTCAGGGGGTGAGAATGAAAAACTGTTTTTT
few,TRBJ1-5,TRBV28,NA,CASSPSGPGAFSNQPQHF,TGTGCCAGCAGTCCCTCTGGACCGGGAGCTTTTAGCAATCAGCCCCAGCATTTT
NA,TRBJ1-5,TRBV7-8,TRBD1,CASSFFGQGNQPQHF,TGTGCCAGCAGCTTCTTCGGACAGGGCAATCAGCCCCAGCATTTT
once,TRBJ1-2,TRBV6-6,NA,CASGERGDLRGYTF,TGTGCCAGCGGAGAACGGGGGGACCTCCGAGGCTACACCTTC
NA,TRBJ2-3,TRBV18,TRBD2,CASSPLLGLAGGLGTDTQYF,TGTGCCAGCTCACCACTCCTTGGACTAGCGGGGGGGCTCGGCACAGATACGCAGTATTTT
NA,TRBJ2-7,TRBV5-6,NA,CASKSSLTGSYEQYF,TGTGCCAGCAAGTCCAGTCTTACAGGCTCCTACGAGCAGTACTTC
once,TRBJ2-1,TRBV9,TRBD2,CASSVAPGGTHNEQFF,TGTGCCAGCAGCGTAGCTCCCGGGGGGACCCACAATGAGCAGTTCTTC
NA,TRBJ1-5,TRBV7-9,TRBD1,CASSLGGRGSNQPQHF,TGTGCCAGCAGCTTAGGTGGCAGGGGGAGCAATCAGCCCCAGCATTTT
NA,TRBJ2-2,TRBV5-1,TRBD2,CASSLSGTTTGELFF,TGCGCCAGCAGCCTCAGCGGGACCACCACCGGGGAGCTGTTTTTT
once,TRBJ2-7,TRBV13,TRBD2,CASRWSGGAYEQYF,TGTGCCAGCAGATGGAGCGGGGGGGCCTACGAGCAGTACTTC
NA,TRBJ2-1,TRBV7-9,TRBD2,CASSFGLADNEQFF,TGTGCCAGCAGCTTTGGACTAGCGGACAATGAGCAGTTCTTC
NA,TRBJ1-6,TRBV9,TRBD1,CASSVRGQSPLHF,TGTGCCAGCAGCGTAAGGGGGCAATCACCCCTCCACTTT
NA,TRBJ2-3,TRBV28,TRBD2,CASSPSKRGGSLYTQYF,TGTGCCAGCAGTCCCTCAAAGCGGGGGGGTTCTTTGTATACGCAGTATTTT
NA,TRBJ2-7,TRBV5-1,NA,CASSPSGVTSTYEQYF,TGCGCCAGCAGCCCCTCGGGGGTCACGAGTACCTACGAGCAGTACTTC
NA,TRBJ2-5,TRBV14,TRBD2,CASSQQAGAGGTQETQYF,TGTGCCAGCAGCCAACAGGCGGGAGCGGGGGGAACCCAAGAGACCCAGTACTTC
NA,TRBJ1-1,TRBV7-2,NA,CASSPVRTDKDMNTEAFF,TGTGCCAGCAGTCCCGTCCGGACAGACAAAGACATGAACACTGAAGCTTTCTTT
NA,TRBJ1-1,TRBV10-3,TRBD1,CAISDRGRDTEAFF,TGTGCCATCAGCGACAGGGGGAGAGACACTGAAGCTTTCTTT
NA,TRBJ1-1,TRBV6-1,NA,CASSEAGGRNTEAFF,TGTGCCAGCAGTGAAGCGGGGGGAAGGAACACTGAAGCTTTCTTT
NA,TRBJ2-5,TRBV7-6,TRBD1,CASRPRHTGATQYF,TGTGCCAGCAGACCTAGACATACAGGGGCAACCCAGTACTTC
NA,TRBJ1-2,TRBV11-2,TRBD1,CASSLDGLQGAGGYTF,TGTGCCAGCAGCCTAGACGGATTACAGGGGGCAGGAGGCTACACCTTC
NA,TRBJ1-1,TRBV7-8,TRBD1,CASSSHLRGTEAFF,TGTGCCAGCAGCTCACATCTCAGGGGGACTGAAGCTTTCTTT
NA,TRBJ2-3,TRBV9,NA,CASSWSLAGTDTQYF,TGTGCCAGCAGCTGGAGTCTAGCCGGCACAGATACGCAGTATTTT
NA,TRBJ1-6,TRBV7-8,NA,CASSHTGMGSPLHF,TGTGCCAGCAGCCATACAGGGATGGGGTCACCCCTCCACTTT
NA,TRBJ2-7,TRBV4-1,TRBD1,CASSQGPQGAYEQYF,TGCGCCAGCAGCCAAGGCCCCCAGGGGGCCTACGAGCAGTACTTC
few,TRBJ1-2,TRBV7-3,NA,CASSLFPFGAVYGYTF,TGTGCCAGCAGCTTGTTCCCGTTCGGAGCAGTCTATGGCTACACCTTC
NA,TRBJ2-6,TRBV9,NA,CASSVRYWSEVSGANVLTF,TGTGCCAGCAGCGTGAGGTATTGGTCAGAGGTCTCTGGGGCCAACGTCCTGACTTTC
once,TRBJ1-2,TRBV2,NA,CASTRLRVSGGYTF,TGTGCCAGCACTCGGCTCAGGGTTTCGGGTGGCTACACCTTC
NA,TRBJ2-7,TRBV27,NA,CASSLSPEPHITYEQYF,TGTGCCAGCAGTTTATCTCCGGAGCCCCACATAACTTACGAGCAGTACTTC
NA,TRBJ1-4,TRBV28,TRBD1,CASSETGANEKLFF,TGTGCCAGCAGTGAGACAGGGGCTAATGAAAAACTGTTTTTT
NA,TRBJ1-2,TRBV19,TRBD1,CASSIGQGARNYGYTF,TGTGCCAGTAGTATAGGGCAGGGGGCGCGGAACTATGGCTACACCTTC
NA,TRBJ1-6,TRBV2,TRBD1,CASSARTGTSSYNSPLHF,TGTGCCAGCAGTGCGAGGACAGGGACGAGCTCCTATAATTCACCCCTCCACTTT
once,TRBJ2-1,TRBV6-1,NA,CASSKRNYGYNEQFF,TGTGCCAGCAGCAAAAGAAACTACGGGTACAATGAGCAGTTCTTC
NA,TRBJ1-6,TRBV27,NA,CASSLGQVGLWISPLHF,TGTGCCAGCAGTTTAGGGCAGGTTGGACTTTGGATTTCACCCCTCCACTTT
NA,TRBJ2-3,TRBV18,TRBD1,CASSQGTGQSDTQYF,TGTGCCAGCTCACAGGGGACAGGGCAATCGGATACGCAGTATTTT